Described below is a single T cell receptor (beta chain) sequence and its context. The data stem from a study of blood T cell repertoires in COVID-19. Across the study: Donors in the United States, Italy and Spain gave samples during acute or convalescent COVID-19. In each case, the material was cDNA or gDNA derived from T cells, B-cell-depleted T cells, or PBMCs.

From germline, CDR1 is MNHNS and CDR2 SASEGT. The CDR3 consists of 15 residues. The V and J ends lost 3 bases and 2 bases respectively, with 11 bases between them. The assay was immunoSEQ multiplex PCR, and TCRdb's table has in-frame clones only and misses some. The sample holds 410,000 or so clones; about nine tenths are singletons and the top ten take roughly 1.4%. The receptor comes from a woman aged 25 to 39 with active or convalescent COVID-19. The chain uses TRBV6-1 and TRBJ1-3; D call uncertain. The sample taken for sequencing was peripheral blood. The CDR3 coding sequence is TGTGCCAGCAGTGAGAGGGTAATGCCTGGAAACACCATATATTTT. Its protein product is CASSERVMPGNTIYF.